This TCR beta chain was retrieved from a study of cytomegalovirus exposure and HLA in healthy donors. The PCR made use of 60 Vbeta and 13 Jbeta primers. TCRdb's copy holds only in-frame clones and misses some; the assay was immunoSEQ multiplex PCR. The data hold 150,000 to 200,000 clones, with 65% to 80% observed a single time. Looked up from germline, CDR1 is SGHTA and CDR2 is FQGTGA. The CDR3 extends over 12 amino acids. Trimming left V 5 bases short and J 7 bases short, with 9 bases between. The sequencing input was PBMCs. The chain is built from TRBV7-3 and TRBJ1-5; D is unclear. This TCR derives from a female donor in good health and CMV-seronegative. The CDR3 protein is CASSIDTQPQHF. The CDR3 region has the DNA TGTGCCAGCAGCATCGACACCCAGCCCCAGCATTTT.